This T cell receptor beta chain appears in the sequencing data of a study of cytomegalovirus exposure and HLA in healthy donors. General observations from the study: Association with HLA alleles at 0.05 false discovery rate was found for about 17,000 TCR beta sequences in a later analysis.

Primers: 60 Vbeta forward and 13 Jbeta reverse. Produced via immunoSEQ multiplex PCR; TCRdb's table is partial and in-frame only. The sample includes about 120,000 clones, approximately 8% seen only once; the top ten take 5% to 6.5%. CDR1 is MNHNY, CDR2 SVGAGI, per germline (reference sequence). Deletions cut 2 bases from V and 3 bases from J, with 8 bases between. The CDR3 covers 13 residues. This clone was counted a few times. The antigen remains unidentified. Input material: PBMCs. The chain combines TRBV6-6 with TRBJ2-7; D unclear. This TCR was recovered from a woman aged 40-49 years in good health and CMV-seropositive. The chain's CDR3 is CASSYEKNYEQYF. Here the CDR3 DNA reads TGTGCCAGCAGTTACGAGAAAAACTACGAGCAGTACTTC.